This TCR beta chain was observed in a study of vaccination effects on CD4 cells after COVID-19. Whole-study context: It was two doses of either the BNT162b2 or mRNA-1273 vaccine that participants received.

Viral peptide pools were used in the ViraFEST assay to expand antigen-specific CD4+ T cells, and sequencing came afterward. Culture proceeded for more than 8 days, and CD4+ T cells were then isolated. Prior SARS-CoV-2 infection was absent in the vaccine recipients, as shown by negative nucleocapsid antibodies. Half of the medium was exchanged for IL-2 medium on both days 3 and 7. Worth noting for this clone: The antigen remains undetermined.

Method: immunoSEQ multiplex PCR; TCRdb's copy keeps in-frame clones and lacks some. The table has tens of thousands of clones, around 75% seen once. This clonotype was sampled from a human donor who received a COVID-19 vaccine. The source was CD4+ T cells from PBMCs cultured with HCoV-NL63 spike peptides, collected before COVID-19 vaccination.

DNA of the CDR3: TGTGCCAGCAGCGTAAATGCGGGAGGCGGCTTCGAGACCCAGTACTTC. The encoded protein is CASSVNAGGGFETQYF. This chain connects TRBV9 to TRBJ2-5; 8 nucleotides match TRBD2. CDR1 SGDLS and CDR2 YYNGEE come from the germline V gene. The CDR3 spans 16 residues. The trim removed 1 base at V and 5 bases at J, leaving 10 bases unmatched.